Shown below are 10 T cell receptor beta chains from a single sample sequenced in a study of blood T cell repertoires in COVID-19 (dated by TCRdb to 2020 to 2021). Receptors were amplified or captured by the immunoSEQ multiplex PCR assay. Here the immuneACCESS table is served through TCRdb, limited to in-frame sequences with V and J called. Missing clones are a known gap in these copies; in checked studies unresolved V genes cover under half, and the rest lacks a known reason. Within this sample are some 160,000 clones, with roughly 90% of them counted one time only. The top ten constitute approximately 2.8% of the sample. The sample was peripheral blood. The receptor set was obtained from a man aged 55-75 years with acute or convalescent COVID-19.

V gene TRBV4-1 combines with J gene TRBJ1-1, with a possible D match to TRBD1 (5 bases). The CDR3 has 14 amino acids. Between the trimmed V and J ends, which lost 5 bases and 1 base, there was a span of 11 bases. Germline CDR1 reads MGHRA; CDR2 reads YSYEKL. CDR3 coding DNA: TGCGCCAGCAGCGACCGACAGTGGAACACTGAAGCTTTCTTT. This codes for CASSDRQWNTEAFF.

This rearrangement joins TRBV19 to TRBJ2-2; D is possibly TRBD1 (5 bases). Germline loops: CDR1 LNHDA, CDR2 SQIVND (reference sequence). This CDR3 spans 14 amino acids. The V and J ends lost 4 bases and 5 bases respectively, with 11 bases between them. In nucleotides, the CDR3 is TGTGCCAGTAGTAAGGACCACAGGACCGGGGAGCTGTTTTTT. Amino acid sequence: CASSKDHRTGELFF.

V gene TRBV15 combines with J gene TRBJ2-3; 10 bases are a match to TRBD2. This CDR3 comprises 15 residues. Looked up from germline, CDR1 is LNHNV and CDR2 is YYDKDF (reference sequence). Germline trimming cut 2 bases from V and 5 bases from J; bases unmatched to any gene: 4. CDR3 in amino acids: CATSRQRGGGDTQYF. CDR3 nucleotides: TGTGCCACCAGCAGACAGCGGGGGGGCGGAGATACGCAGTATTTT.

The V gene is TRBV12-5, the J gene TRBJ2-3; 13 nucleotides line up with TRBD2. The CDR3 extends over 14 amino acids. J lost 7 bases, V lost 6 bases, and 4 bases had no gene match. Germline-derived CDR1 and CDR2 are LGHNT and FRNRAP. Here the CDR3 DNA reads TGTGCTAGTGGAACTAGCGGGGGGGCGAATACGCAGTATTTT. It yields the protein CASGTSGGANTQYF.

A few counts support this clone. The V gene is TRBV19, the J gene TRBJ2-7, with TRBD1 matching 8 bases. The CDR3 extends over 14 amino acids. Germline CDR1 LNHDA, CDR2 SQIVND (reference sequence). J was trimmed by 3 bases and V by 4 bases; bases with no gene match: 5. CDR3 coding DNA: TGTGCCAGTAGTAGAACCGGGACAGGCTACGAGCAGTACTTC. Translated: CASSRTGTGYEQYF.

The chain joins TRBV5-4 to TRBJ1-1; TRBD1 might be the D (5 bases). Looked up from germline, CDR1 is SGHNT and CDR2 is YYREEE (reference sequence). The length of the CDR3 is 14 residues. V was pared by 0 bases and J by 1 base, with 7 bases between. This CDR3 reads CASSLVGANTEAFF. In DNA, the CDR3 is TGTGCCAGCAGCTTGGTTGGGGCGAACACTGAAGCTTTCTTT. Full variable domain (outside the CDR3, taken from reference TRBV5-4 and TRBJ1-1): ETGVTQSPTHLIKTRGQQVTLRCSSQSGHNTVSWYQQALGQGPQFIFQYYREEENGRGNFPPRFSGLQFPNYSSELNVNALELDDSALYLCASSLVGANTEAFFGQGTRLTVV.

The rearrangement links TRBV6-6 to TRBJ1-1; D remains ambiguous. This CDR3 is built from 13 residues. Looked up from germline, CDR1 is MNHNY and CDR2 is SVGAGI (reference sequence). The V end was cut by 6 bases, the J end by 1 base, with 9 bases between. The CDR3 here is CASSDTQNTEAFF. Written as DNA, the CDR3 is TGTGCCAGCAGCGATACACAGAACACTGAAGCTTTCTTT.

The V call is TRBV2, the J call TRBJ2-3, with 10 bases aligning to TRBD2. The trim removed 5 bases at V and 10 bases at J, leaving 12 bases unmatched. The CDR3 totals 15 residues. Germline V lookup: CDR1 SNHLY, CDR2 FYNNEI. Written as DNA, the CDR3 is TGTGCCAGCAGTTCCCTAGCGGGGGCCGTCTTTGCGCAGTATTTT. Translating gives CASSSLAGAVFAQYF.

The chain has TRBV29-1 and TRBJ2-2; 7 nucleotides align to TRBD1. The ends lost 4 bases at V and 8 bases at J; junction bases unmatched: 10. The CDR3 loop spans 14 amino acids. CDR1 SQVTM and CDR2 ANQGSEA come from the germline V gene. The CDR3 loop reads CSVVRDSRGGELFF. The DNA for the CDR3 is TGCAGCGTTGTCCGGGACAGTAGAGGGGGGGAGCTGTTTTTT.

The CDR3 nucleotides read TGCGCCAGCAGCTTGGCCTTAGGTGCGGCGGAAGGGGACATTCAGTACTTC. This codes for CASSLALGAAEGDIQYF. The chain combines TRBV5-1 with TRBJ2-4; a weak D match, TRBD1 (5 bases). CDR1 is SGHRS, CDR2 YFSETQ, per germline. Trimming removed 0 bases from V and 8 bases from J, with 21 bases in between. The CDR3 loop spans 17 amino acids.